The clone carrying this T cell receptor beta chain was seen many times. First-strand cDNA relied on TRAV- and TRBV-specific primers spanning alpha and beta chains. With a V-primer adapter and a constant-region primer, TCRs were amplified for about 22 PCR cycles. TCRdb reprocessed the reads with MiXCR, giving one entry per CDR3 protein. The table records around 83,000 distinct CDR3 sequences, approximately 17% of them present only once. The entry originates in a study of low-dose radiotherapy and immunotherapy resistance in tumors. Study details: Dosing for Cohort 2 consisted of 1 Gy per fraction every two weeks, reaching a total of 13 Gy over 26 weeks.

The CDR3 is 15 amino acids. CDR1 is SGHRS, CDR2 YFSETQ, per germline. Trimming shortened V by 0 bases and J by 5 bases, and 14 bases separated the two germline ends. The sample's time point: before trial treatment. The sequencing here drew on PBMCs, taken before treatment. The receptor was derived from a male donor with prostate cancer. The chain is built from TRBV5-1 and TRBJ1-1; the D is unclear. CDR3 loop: CASSLVEGKGTEAFF. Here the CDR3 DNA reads TGCGCCAGCAGCTTGGTAGAGGGAAAGGGTACTGAAGCTTTCTTT. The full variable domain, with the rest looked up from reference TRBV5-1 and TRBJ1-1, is KAGVTQTPRYLIKTRGQQVTLSCSPISGHRSVSWYQQTPGQGLQFLFEYFSETQRNKGNFPGRFSGRQFSNSRSEMNVSTLELGDSALYLCASSLVEGKGTEAFFGQGTRLTVV.